A selection of T cell receptor beta chains follows, all from one sample in a study of T cell changes during pregnancy in multiple sclerosis. TCRdb's copy holds only in-frame clones and misses some; the assay was immunoSEQ multiplex PCR. The data hold about 76,000 clones, with roughly 92% observed a single time. The sample was peripheral blood, taken after pregnancy. The receptors stem from a female donor in good health, enrolled as a control in a pregnancy study. The conserved cysteine and the conserved F or W are not part of the CDR3 here. D genes are given only for firm matches. Size is omitted from some rows. Given values are once, few, many or a class for expanded clones.

j_call clone_size v_call d_call cdr3_aa
TRBJ2-7 . TRBV28 . ASSHSPRDEQY
TRBJ2-1 . TRBV15 TRBD2 ATSATSVGEQF
TRBJ2-7 . TRBV2 . ASSNGGRAYEQY
TRBJ2-3 . TRBV5-4 TRBD2 ASSQLAGGPITDTQY
TRBJ2-2 . TRBV5-1 TRBD2 ASSYRTRVAGELF
TRBJ1-2 . TRBV9 . ASSEGEGRGYT
TRBJ2-3 . TRBV5-1 TRBD1 ASSSNLNGQGKD
TRBJ2-5 . TRBV29-1 TRBD1 SVGQGRTETQY
TRBJ2-1 . TRBV4-1 . ASSRASTRGSSYNEQF
TRBJ1-5 few TRBV6-5 . ASSMQGQRHQPQH
TRBJ2-5 once TRBV28 . ASSVLGAGSAQETQY
TRBJ2-5 . TRBV7-2 . ASSRLRGIQETQY
TRBJ2-7 . TRBV5-6 . ASSFYRGVLYEQY
TRBJ2-7 . TRBV7-3 . ASSPGGRGEQY
TRBJ2-3 . TRBV4-1 TRBD2 ASSRGLAGGRPTDTQY
TRBJ1-2 . TRBV19 . ASSIFGSRADGYT
TRBJ2-4 . TRBV9 . ASSRDSNIQY
TRBJ1-6 . TRBV5-4 . ASGQGFNSPLH
TRBJ1-2 . TRBV15 . ATSDWGPGGYT
TRBJ1-3 . TRBV7-7 . ASSLTNSSGNTIY
TRBJ2-7 . TRBV11-2 . ASSLGQGGLYEQY
TRBJ1-1 . TRBV7-9 . ASSYPRGTEAF
TRBJ1-5 . TRBV6-5 . ASSYYQGSNQPQH
TRBJ2-7 . TRBV11-2 . ASSPPWTVTYEQY
TRBJ2-1 . TRBV20-1 . SARTSNEQF
TRBJ1-2 . TRBV19 . ASSTRQINYGYT
TRBJ2-3 . TRBV5-1 . ASSLPDKGDTQY
TRBJ1-1 . TRBV7-2 . ASSPGQNTEAF
TRBJ2-1 . TRBV7-2 TRBD2 ASSHRLAGGYNEQF
TRBJ1-1 . TRBV19 TRBD1 ASKTEDRGHLNTEAF
TRBJ2-1 . TRBV27 . ASSLFRGEQF
TRBJ1-1 . TRBV4-1 . ASSQGAGGGEAF
TRBJ2-3 . TRBV7-2 . ASSLAAVTDTQY
TRBJ2-5 once TRBV6-6 TRBD2 ASRGLDQETQY
TRBJ2-5 . TRBV19 TRBD2 ASSSGGASRETQY
TRBJ1-2 . TRBV6-6 . ASSYSKGNYGYT
TRBJ1-1 . TRBV28 TRBD1 ASSLGTGKLEAF
TRBJ2-4 . TRBV6-1 . ASKSGIQY
TRBJ2-5 . TRBV5-1 . ASSGTGGKETQY
TRBJ2-7 once TRBV28 . ASSLSGLSYEQY
TRBJ1-6 once TRBV28 . ASSRGNSPLH
TRBJ1-3 . TRBV18 . ASSPDEDRNSGNTIY
TRBJ2-1 . TRBV6-1 . ASSGVYNEQF
TRBJ2-7 . TRBV28 . ASRTTGPYEQY
TRBJ1-1 few TRBV23-1 . ASSVFSLPDREAF
TRBJ1-2 once TRBV19 . ASSYRVAYGYT
TRBJ2-7 . TRBV25-1 . ASSDSASYEQY
TRBJ1-6 . TRBV25-1 . ASSEWWGTGTNSPLH
TRBJ2-1 . TRBV14 . ASSLSQNNEQF
TRBJ2-3 . TRBV6-5 TRBD2 ASSRRLADTDTQY
TRBJ2-4 . TRBV4-2 . ASSQEGTNIQY
TRBJ2-3 . TRBV13 TRBD2 ASSREREPRSTDTQY
TRBJ1-4 . TRBV27 . ASSFRLNEKLF
TRBJ1-1 . TRBV9 . ASSGDGEAEAF